Presented here are 25 T cell receptor beta chains from one specimen sequenced in a study of naive and memory T cell subsets. Two oligonucleotides, mixed equimolar, formed the beta constant-region primer covering TRBC1 and TRBC2. Each CDR3 protein is one row after TCRdb ran MiXCR on the UMI-ligation and nested PCR reads. The sample comprises 81,000 or so distinct CDR3 sequences, 5.5% to 8.5% of which are singletons, and more than 1.5% rests with the top ten. Material for sequencing was central memory CD4+ T cells from blood. All receptors derive from a human donor in good health.

This clonotype was observed a handful of times. The gene calls are TRBV6-5 and TRBJ2-5, with 8 bases that match TRBD1. Unmatched junction bases numbered 8, after V lost 0 bases and J lost 5 bases. This CDR3 comprises 16 residues. Germline V gives CDR1 MNHEY, CDR2 SVGAGI. CDR3: CASSYSRSGGMETQYF. CDR3 DNA: TGTGCCAGCAGTTACTCGAGGTCAGGGGGCATGGAGACCCAGTACTTC.

V usage is TRBV6-2 or TRBV6-3 and J usage is TRBJ2-1, with TRBD1 identical over 7 bases. Germline trimming cut 4 bases from V and 1 base from J; bases unmatched to any gene: 7. The CDR3 contains 16 residues. The germline V gene has CDR1 MNHEY and CDR2 SVGEGT. The CDR3: CASSSGQDLSYNEQFF. CDR3 sequence (DNA): TGTGCCAGCAGTTCCGGACAGGACTTGTCCTACAATGAGCAGTTCTTC.

This clonotype has at least ten counts. The chain couples TRBV15 to TRBJ2-3, with 7 bases that match TRBD2. V gave up 0 bases and J gave up 13 bases; unmatched junction bases: 10. This CDR3 has 14 residues. Germline loops: CDR1 LNHNV, CDR2 YYDKDF (reference sequence). As DNA, the CDR3 is TGTGCCACCAGCAGAGATCGGTCTGTGGGGGGGGAGTATTTT. Translated, it gives CATSRDRSVGGEYF.

This clonotype has a count of ten or more. The chain recombines TRBV24-1 with TRBJ2-2; 7 bases fit TRBD1. Germline-derived CDR1 and CDR2 are KGHDR and SFDVKD. Trimming took 2 bases from V and 2 from J; bases not matched to a gene: 10. CDR3 length equals 18 residues. The CDR3 sequence: CATSDSGYRGRNTGELFF. CDR3 DNA sequence: TGTGCCACCAGTGATTCAGGATACAGGGGAAGAAACACCGGGGAGCTGTTTTTT.

This clonotype was detected many times. The chain combines TRBV10-3 with TRBJ1-1; no clear D. V was pared by 3 bases and J by 2 bases, with 7 bases between. From germline, CDR1 is ENHRY and CDR2 SYGVKD. This CDR3 is 13 amino acids long. CDR3 loop: CAISDRTNTEAFF. The CDR3 DNA reads TGTGCCATCAGTGACCGGACCAACACTGAAGCTTTCTTT.

The chain couples TRBV5-4 to TRBJ1-2; no reliable D call. V was pared by 4 bases and J by 4 bases, with 26 bases between. Per germline, CDR1 SGHNT and CDR2 YYREEE (reference sequence). CDR3 length equals 18 residues. In nucleotides, the CDR3 is TGTGCCAGCAGCCCTCTAGGCCAGACTACCATACGAGCCTATGGCTACACCTTC. It translates to CASSPLGQTTIRAYGYTF.

This chain joins TRBV3-1 and TRBJ2-7, with 12 bases aligning to TRBD2. CDR3 length: 15 amino acids. Unmatched junction bases numbered 10, after V lost 8 bases and J lost 5 bases. Germline-derived CDR1 and CDR2 are LGHDT and YNNKEL (reference sequence). CDR3 residues: CASGRLAGEFNEQYF. Here the CDR3 DNA reads TGTGCCAGCGGCCGACTAGCGGGAGAGTTTAACGAGCAGTACTTC.

J is TRBJ1-4 and V is TRBV7-2; TRBD1 aligns across 7 bases. This CDR3 region has 14 residues. The J segment lost 8 bases and the V segment lost 1 base, leaving 4 bases of the junction unmatched. Per germline, CDR1 SGHTA and CDR2 FQGNSA. The CDR3 spells CASSLDRGGEKLFF. Here the CDR3 DNA reads TGTGCCAGCAGCTTAGACAGGGGTGGAGAAAAACTGTTTTTT. Variable domain in full (rest from reference TRBV7-2 and TRBJ1-4): GAGVSQSPSNKVTEKGKDVELRCDPISGHTALYWYRQSLGQGLEFLIYFQGNSAPDKSGLPSDRFSAERTGGSVSTLTIQRTQQEDSAVYLCASSLDRGGEKLFFGSGTQLSVL.

This clonotype was counted between two and nine times. The J gene is TRBJ2-3, the V gene TRBV6-4; TRBD2 aligns across 7 bases. This CDR3 spans 13 amino acids. The junction had 4 bases not matched to a gene; V was cut back by 5 bases and J by 5 bases. The germline V gene has CDR1 MRHNA and CDR2 SNTAGT. CDR3 loop: CASSLGRGDTQYF. The CDR3, as DNA: TGTGCCAGCAGTCTAGGGAGGGGAGATACGCAGTATTTT.

This clonotype was seen repeatedly, ten times or more. The chain is built from TRBV11-2 and TRBJ1-2; D possibly corresponds to TRBD1 (6 bases). The germline gives CDR1 SGHAT, CDR2 FQNNGV. The CDR3 covers 13 residues. Trimming stripped 3 bases from V and 7 bases from J, with 12 bases between. The CDR3 DNA sequence: TGTGCCAGCAGCTTGAACCGGGACACTGGCTACACCTTC. Its protein product is CASSLNRDTGYTF.

This clonotype showed up many times. The chain recombines TRBV3-1 with TRBJ1-3, with TRBD1 identical over 9 bases. J was trimmed by 2 bases and V by 3 bases; bases with no gene match: 5. CDR1 LGHDT and CDR2 YNNKEL come from the germline V gene (reference sequence). The CDR3 totals 16 residues. CDR3 region: CASSQRDRGTGNTIYF. The CDR3 DNA follows: TGTGCCAGCAGCCAGCGTGACAGGGGGACTGGAAACACCATATATTTT. The complete variable domain, with remaining parts taken from reference TRBV3-1 and TRBJ1-3, reads DTAVSQTPKYLVTQMGNDKSIKCEQNLGHDTMYWYKQDSKKFLKIMFSYNNKELIINETVPNRFSPKSPDKAHLNLHINSLELGDSAVYFCASSQRDRGTGNTIYFGEGSWLTVV.

To note about this clonotype: A clone one base away is much larger, so this may be a read error. J is TRBJ1-2 and V is TRBV7-2; D call uncertain. Between the trimmed V and J ends, which lost 4 bases and 5 bases, there was a span of 11 bases. The V gene's germline CDR1 is SGHTA and CDR2 FQGNSA. CDR3 length: 13 amino acids. The DNA for the CDR3 is TGTGCCAGCAGCTCACAGATTAAATATGGCTACACCTTC. Its translation is CASSSQIKYGYTF.

The genes are TRBV7-8 and TRBJ2-1, with unresolved D. Looked up from germline, CDR1 is SGHVS and CDR2 is FQNEAQ. The V end was cut by 1 base, the J end by 6 bases, with 10 bases between. CDR3 length: 14 residues. The CDR3 protein is CASSLVVATNEQFF. The CDR3 DNA reads as TGTGCCAGCAGCTTAGTTGTAGCTACCAATGAGCAGTTCTTC. Full variable domain (rest looked up from reference TRBV7-8 and TRBJ2-1): GAGVSQSPRYKVAKRGQDVALRCDPISGHVSLFWYQQALGQGPEFLTYFQNEAQLDKSGLPSDRFFAERPEGSVSTLKIQRTQQEDSAVYLCASSLVVATNEQFFGPGTRLTVL.

This clonotype was seen at least ten times. V usage is TRBV20-1 and J usage is TRBJ1-5; TRBD1 matches 7 bases. Germline-derived CDR1 and CDR2 are DFQATT and SNEGSKA (reference sequence). The CDR3 is 14 amino acids. Trimming took 4 bases from V and 2 from J; bases not matched to a gene: 5. The CDR3 sequence: CSATRGGGNQPQHF. Written as DNA, the CDR3 is TGCAGTGCTACCAGGGGGGGAGGCAATCAGCCCCAGCATTTT.

This clonotype was detected ten times or more. V usage is TRBV7-3 and J usage is TRBJ1-1; possibly TRBD1 for D (5 bases). V lost 4 bases to trimming and J lost 1 base, with 7 bases between them. In germline, CDR1 is SGHTA, CDR2 FQGTGA. The CDR3 is 13 residues long. CDR3 sequence (DNA): TGTGCCAGCAGCTCACAGGAGAACACTGAAGCTTTCTTT. The encoded protein is CASSSQENTEAFF.

This clonotype was picked up many times. The CDR3 DNA reads TGCAGTGCTAGAGCCGGGACTAGCGGGAGGAGGGGCACCGGGGAGCTGTTTTTT. Encoded protein: CSARAGTSGRRGTGELFF. The rearrangement links TRBV20-1 to TRBJ2-2, with TRBD2 identical over 15 bases. This CDR3 spans 18 amino acids. Germline assignment: CDR1 DFQATT and CDR2 SNEGSKA (reference sequence). The trim removed 1 base at V and 4 bases at J, leaving 7 bases unmatched.

Ten or more counts support this clonotype. V usage is TRBV24-1 and J usage is TRBJ2-3; TRBD2 aligns across 10 bases. Germline CDR1 and CDR2: KGHDR and SFDVKD. V dropped 4 bases and J dropped 5; count of bases not matched to a gene: 11. The CDR3 is 17 residues long. In nucleotides, the CDR3 is TGTGCCACCAGTGACCGGCGGAGCGGGAGGGCTGGAGATACGCAGTATTTT. The encoded protein is CATSDRRSGRAGDTQYF.

The chain carries TRBV28 and TRBJ1-4, with TRBD1 identical over 10 bases. CDR1 and CDR2 (germline): MDHEN, SYDVKM. V was pared by 7 bases and J by 14 bases, with 13 bases of the junction left unmatched. The CDR3 extends over 14 amino acids. CDR3 residues: CASTPWGQGTYLFF. In DNA, the CDR3 is TGTGCCAGCACCCCATGGGGACAGGGGACGTATCTGTTTTTT.

This clonotype was recorded many times. The gene calls are TRBV7-2 and TRBJ2-6; TRBD1 agrees at 10 bases. V shed 5 bases and J 3 bases; nucleotides not matched to a gene: 4. Germline V gene sequence: CDR1 SGHTA, CDR2 FQGNSA. This CDR3 comprises 16 residues. The CDR3 reads CASSADRGLGANVLTF. The CDR3 DNA sequence: TGTGCCAGCAGCGCCGACAGGGGGCTTGGGGCCAACGTCCTGACTTTC.

This clonotype was recorded many times. V gene TRBV21-1 combines with J gene TRBJ1-5; TRBD1 is the table's D call and was not checked against the DNA. TRBV21-1 is given as a pseudogene. The CDR3 is made up of 14 amino acids. The CDR3 here is CASSRDRGEQPQHF. CDR3 DNA sequence: TGTGCCAGCAGCCGTGACAGGGGCGAGCAGCCCCAGCATTTT.

In this sample, this clonotype turned up many times. J is TRBJ2-3 and V is TRBV20-1; 7 bases fit TRBD2. V trimming: 3 bases; J trimming: 5 bases; junction bases outside the gene matches: 11. This CDR3 comprises 15 residues. Germline V CDR1 and CDR2: DFQATT, SNEGSKA (reference sequence). The CDR3 protein is CSARGGWLGKDTQYF. Written as DNA, the CDR3 is TGCAGTGCTAGGGGAGGGTGGCTAGGCAAAGATACGCAGTATTTT.

This clonotype was seen ten or more times. This chain uses TRBV30 with TRBJ1-1; 10 positions agree with TRBD1. Germline V gene data show CDR1 as GTSNPN and CDR2 as SVGIG (reference sequence). The trim removed 1 base at V and 4 bases at J, leaving 9 bases unmatched. CDR3 size: 16 residues. In DNA form, the CDR3 reads TGTGCCTGGAGTGGACAGGGGGCGGGGGATGGCACTGAAGCTTTCTTT. Residues: CAWSGQGAGDGTEAFF.

The chain joins TRBV27 to TRBJ2-7; 7 bases match TRBD1. V was pared by 5 bases and J by 3 bases, with 7 bases of the junction left unmatched. The CDR3 loop spans 14 amino acids. In germline, CDR1 is MNHEY, CDR2 SMNVEV (reference sequence). CDR3 sequence reads: CASSGGQSFYEQYF. CDR3 nucleotides: TGTGCCAGCAGTGGGGGACAGTCTTTCTACGAGCAGTACTTC.

This clonotype was recorded a few times. The CDR3 reads CASSLLGQGSSGELFF. The CDR3 DNA sequence: TGTGCCAGCAGTTTATTGGGACAGGGGAGTTCCGGGGAGCTGTTTTTT. V is TRBV28 and J is TRBJ2-2; 10 bases agree with TRBD1. CDR1 MDHEN and CDR2 SYDVKM come from the germline V gene. The CDR3 sequence is 16 residues long. The J segment lost 6 bases and the V segment lost 1 base, leaving 5 bases of the junction unmatched.

The chain uses TRBV5-1 and TRBJ2-1, with D perhaps TRBD2 (6 bases). V was cut by 4 bases and J by 9 bases, with 11 bases left in between. The CDR3 sequence is 12 residues long. CDR1 is SGHRS, CDR2 YFSETQ, per germline. CDR3 nucleotides: TGCGCCAGCAGCAATAGCGGAGTTGAGCAGTTCTTC. Protein product: CASSNSGVEQFF.